Given below is one T cell receptor (beta chain) in context. As yet, its antigen is unknown. Described time point: newly diagnosed GD, antithyroid drugs for less than 3 months. Extracted PBMC RNA gave rise to the TCR library. Patients came through an endocrinology department, and that department was in Xi'an, China. V dropped 4 bases and J dropped 1; count of bases not matched to a gene: 25. The germline CDR1 and CDR2 sequences are KGHSH and LQKENI. This CDR3 spans 22 amino acids. The data stem from a study of regulatory T cells in long-lasting Graves disease. About the research overall: Graves' cases, newly diagnosed, had used antithyroid drugs under 3 months.

General study findings and limits: The study found TRBV28, TRBJ1-2 and TRBJ2-5 favored in persistent disease.

Relying on iRepertoire HTBI primers and Arm-PCR of CDR3 regions, the team built TCR beta libraries. TCRdb re-called the multiplex PCR reads through MiXCR, storing one row per CDR3 protein. The table records around 400,000 distinct CDR3 sequences, 14% to 15% of them present only once. These same records also appear under a second study, on T cells in Graves' hyperthyroidism and ophthalmopathy.

Specimen: peripheral blood mononuclear cells (PBMCs), collected at new diagnosis, from a patient treated with antithyroid drugs. The sequence was obtained from a woman aged 40 to 55 with Graves disease. The chain joins TRBV18 to TRBJ2-7; the match to TRBD2 covers 10 bases. The CDR3: CASSRHGQGDRSKREGSYEQYF. The DNA of the CDR3 is TGTGCCAGCTCACGACATGGACAGGGAGATAGGAGCAAGCGGGAGGGATCCTACGAGCAGTACTTC.